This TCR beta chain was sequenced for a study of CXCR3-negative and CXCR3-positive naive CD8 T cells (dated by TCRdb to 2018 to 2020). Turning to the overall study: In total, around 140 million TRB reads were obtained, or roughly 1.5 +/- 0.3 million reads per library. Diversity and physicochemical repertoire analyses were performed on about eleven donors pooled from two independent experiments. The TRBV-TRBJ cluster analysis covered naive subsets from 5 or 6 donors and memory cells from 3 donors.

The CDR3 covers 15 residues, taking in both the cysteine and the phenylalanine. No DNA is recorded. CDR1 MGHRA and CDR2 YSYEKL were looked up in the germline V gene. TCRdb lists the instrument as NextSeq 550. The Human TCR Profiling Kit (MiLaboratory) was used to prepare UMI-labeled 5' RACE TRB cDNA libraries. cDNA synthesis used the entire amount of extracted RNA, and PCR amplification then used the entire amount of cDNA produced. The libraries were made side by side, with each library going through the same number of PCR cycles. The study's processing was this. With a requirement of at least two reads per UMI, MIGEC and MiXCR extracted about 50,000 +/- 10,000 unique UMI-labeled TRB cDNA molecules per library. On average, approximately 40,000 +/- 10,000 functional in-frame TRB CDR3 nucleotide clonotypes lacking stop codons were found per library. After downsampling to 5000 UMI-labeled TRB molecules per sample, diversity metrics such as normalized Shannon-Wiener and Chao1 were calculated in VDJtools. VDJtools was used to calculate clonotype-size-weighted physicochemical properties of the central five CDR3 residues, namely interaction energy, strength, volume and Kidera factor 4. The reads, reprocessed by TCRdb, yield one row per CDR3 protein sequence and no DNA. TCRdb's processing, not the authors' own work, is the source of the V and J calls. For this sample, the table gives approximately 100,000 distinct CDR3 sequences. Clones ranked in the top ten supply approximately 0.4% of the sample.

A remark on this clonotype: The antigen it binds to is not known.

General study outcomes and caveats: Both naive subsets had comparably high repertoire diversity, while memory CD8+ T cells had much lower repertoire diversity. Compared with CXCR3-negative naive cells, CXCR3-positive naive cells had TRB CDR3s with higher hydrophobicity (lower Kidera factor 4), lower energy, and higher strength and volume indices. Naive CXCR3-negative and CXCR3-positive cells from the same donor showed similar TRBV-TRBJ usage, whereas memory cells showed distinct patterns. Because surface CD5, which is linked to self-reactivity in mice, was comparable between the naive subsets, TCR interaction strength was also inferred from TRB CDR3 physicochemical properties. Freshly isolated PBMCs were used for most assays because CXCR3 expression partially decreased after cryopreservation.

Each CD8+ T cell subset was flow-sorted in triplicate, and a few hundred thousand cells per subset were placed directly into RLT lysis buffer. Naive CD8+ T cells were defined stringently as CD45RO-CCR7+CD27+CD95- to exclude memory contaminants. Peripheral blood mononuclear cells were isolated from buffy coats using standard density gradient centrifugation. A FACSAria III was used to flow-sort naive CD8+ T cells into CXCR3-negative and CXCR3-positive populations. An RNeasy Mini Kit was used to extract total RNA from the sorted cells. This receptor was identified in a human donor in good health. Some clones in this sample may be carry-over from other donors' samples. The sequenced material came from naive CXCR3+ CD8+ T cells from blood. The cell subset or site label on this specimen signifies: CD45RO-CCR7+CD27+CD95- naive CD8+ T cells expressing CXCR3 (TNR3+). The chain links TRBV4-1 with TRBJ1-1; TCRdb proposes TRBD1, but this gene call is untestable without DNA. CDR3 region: CASSQMPGGEAEAFF.